The 29 T cell receptor beta chains listed next were all sequenced from one sample in a study of tumor-infiltrating lymphocytes in oesophageal squamous cell carcinoma. One entry per CDR3 protein, called by TCRdb with MiXCR from the PCR reads. The table includes approximately 15,000 distinct CDR3 sequences, roughly 54% detected once. Sequencing was carried out using esophageal tumor tissue. The receptors were sampled from a female donor with esophageal squamous cell carcinoma.

The chain is built from TRBV7-6 and TRBJ2-1, with D unclear. The CDR3 is made up of 15 amino acids. V gave up 1 base and J gave up 0 bases, with 7 bases separating them. Germline loops: CDR1 SGHVS, CDR2 FNYEAQ. CDR3 sequence: CASSLVSSSYNEQFF. As DNA, the CDR3 is TGTGCCAGCAGCTTAGTATCCAGCTCCTACAATGAGCAGTTCTTC.

The rearrangement links TRBV12-3 or TRBV12-4 to TRBJ1-6; D possibly corresponds to TRBD1 (5 bases). CDR3 length: 15 residues. Between the trimmed V and J ends, which lost 3 bases and 19 bases, there was a span of 25 bases. CDR3 residues: CASSFGSGQSYEQHF. The CDR3 DNA sequence: TGTGCCAGCAGTTTCGGCTCAGGGCAGTCCTACGAGCAGCACTTT.

This chain links TRBV6-6 with TRBJ2-1; no firm D call. V dropped 0 bases and J dropped 5 bases, with 5 bases sitting between them. The CDR3 is 13 amino acids. Germline CDR1 is MNHNY and CDR2 is SVGAGI (reference sequence). The CDR3 region is CASSYSQNNEQFF. CDR3 sequence (DNA): TGTGCCAGCAGTTACTCCCAAAACAATGAGCAGTTCTTC.

In this sample, this clonotype turned up a few times. The rearrangement links TRBV7-9 to TRBJ2-3; D may correspond to TRBD1 or TRBD2 (5 bases each). The CDR3 has 14 amino acids. Germline lookup yields CDR1 SEHNR and CDR2 FQNEAQ (reference sequence). Between the trimmed V and J ends, which lost 5 bases and 3 bases, there was a span of 12 bases. As DNA, the CDR3 is TGTGCCAGCAGCGCAGGATGGGGGACAGATACGCAGTATTTT. As protein: CASSAGWGTDTQYF.

This clonotype is medium-sized by share. This likely comes from a read error, as the CDR3 has no conserved phenylalanine or tryptophan at its end. The limits of the CDR3 on the DNA are not certain, so only TCRdb's listed CDR3 is given. The gene calls are TRBV6-1 and TRBJ2-7; the table assigns TRBD2, which was not confirmed against the DNA. Per the germline V gene, CDR1 is MNHNS and CDR2 is SASEGT. The CDR3 has 16 amino acids, counting both end residues. The CDR3 loop reads CASSYSPTGNPYTFGS.

This clonotype showed up just once. The chain links TRBV12-3 or TRBV12-4 to TRBJ2-1; D unclear. The end of the DNA fits TRBJ1-2 better, so the J call may be wrong. The CDR3 consists of 12 residues. The CDR3 DNA sequence: TGTGCCAGCAGCCCCTCTCTTTATGGCTACACCTTC. Translated, it gives CASSPSLYGYTF.

This rearrangement joins TRBV6-4 to TRBJ2-5, with no clear D. CDR3 length: 13 residues. Germline CDR1 is MRHNA and CDR2 is SNTAGT. The V gene lost 3 bases and the J gene lost 3 bases, with 8 bases spanning the gap. The CDR3: CASSEWAEETQYF. In nucleotides, the CDR3 is TGTGCCAGCAGTGAGTGGGCAGAAGAGACCCAGTACTTC.

This clonotype has only one observation. Since a much larger clone is just one base distant, this may be a read error. The chain links TRBV19 to TRBJ2-1; D not resolved. The J call may not be correct, given that the DNA end is closer to TRBJ2-7. The CDR3 contains 17 residues. CDR1 and CDR2 (germline): LNHDA, SQIVND (reference sequence). The CDR3 is CASRVARGSNSYNEQYF. In DNA, the CDR3 is TGTGCCAGTAGGGTGGCTCGCGGCAGTAACTCCTACAATGAGCAGTACTTC.

Sample share makes this clonotype large (0.1 to 1%). The chain recombines TRBV6-6 with TRBJ2-3; 7 nucleotides agree with TRBD1. Looked up from germline, CDR1 is MNHNY and CDR2 is SVGAGI (reference sequence). This CDR3 contains 16 residues. V trimming: 0 bases; J trimming: 2 bases; junction bases outside the gene matches: 5. CDR3 DNA: TGTGCCAGCAGTTACTCAGGGGGCCGCGCCACAGATACGCAGTATTTT. This translates into CASSYSGGRATDTQYF.

The chain's CDR3 is CASSFFSYEQYF. Written as DNA, the CDR3 is TGTGCCAGCAGCTTCTTCTCCTACGAGCAGTACTTC. The chain carries TRBV7-9 and TRBJ2-5, with D unresolved. The tail of the sequence fits TRBJ2-7 better, so the J call may be wrong. CDR3 length: 12 residues. The germline V gene encodes CDR1 SEHNR and CDR2 FQNEAQ (reference sequence).

The chain joins TRBV7-6 to TRBJ1-2, with D possibly being TRBD1 (5 bases). The CDR3 runs 13 residues. Germline loops: CDR1 SGHVS, CDR2 FNYEAQ. V was cut by 5 bases and J by 7 bases, with 14 bases left in between. This CDR3 reads CASSPPAGGGYTF. In nucleotides, the CDR3 is TGTGCCAGCAGCCCCCCCGCGGGGGGTGGCTACACCTTC.

In DNA, the CDR3 is TGCGCCAGCAGTCAGGGGCAGTGGGGGTCTGGGGCCAACGTCCTGACTTTC. This gives the protein CASSQGQWGSGANVLTF. V and J are TRBV23-1 and TRBJ2-6; the D call may be TRBD1 or TRBD2 (5 bases each). TRBV23-1 is an open reading frame whose function is uncertain. V was clipped by 3 bases and J by 1 base, with 13 bases between them. CDR3 size: 17 residues.

This chain uses TRBV7-8 with TRBJ2-2; 8 nucleotides align to TRBD1. V gave up 4 bases and J gave up 3 bases; unmatched junction bases: 4. Germline CDR1 is SGHVS and CDR2 is FQNEAQ. The CDR3 has 15 residues. Here the CDR3 reads CASSSDRGYTGELFF. Written as DNA, the CDR3 is TGTGCCAGCAGCTCTGACAGGGGTTACACCGGGGAGCTGTTTTTT.

This clonotype was seen only a few times. The conserved closing phenylalanine or tryptophan is absent in this CDR3, likely reflecting a read error. It is unclear where the CDR3 begins or ends on the DNA, so no DNA is shown, and the CDR3 is as TCRdb lists it. The chain employs TRBV24-1 and TRBJ2-1. Per germline, CDR1 KGHDR and CDR2 SFDVKD. The CDR3 spans 8 amino acids, including both terminal residues. CDR3 region: CATSDPNP.

The rearrangement joins TRBV6-1 to TRBJ1-2; no clear D gene. V lost 10 bases and J lost 1, with 13 bases in between. CDR1 MNHNS and CDR2 SASEGT come from the germline V gene. There are 13 residues in the CDR3. The CDR3 coding sequence is TGTGCCACCCTGACGGGCGATAACTATGGCTACACCTTC. Its protein is CATLTGDNYGYTF.

Concerning this clonotype itself: The conserved final phenylalanine or tryptophan is absent from the CDR3, which likely points to a read error. The DNA is omitted, as the CDR3 cannot be located on it reliably, and the CDR3 follows TCRdb's listing. The chain uses TRBV12-3 or TRBV12-4 and TRBJ1-1. The CDR3 is 19 residues long, ends included. The CDR3 loop reads CASSLGLAAQAQIRSILAQ.

The J gene is TRBJ2-5, the V gene TRBV11-3; a possible D gene is TRBD2 (6 bases). The DNA end lines up better with TRBJ2-7; the J call may be wrong. The CDR3 runs to 15 residues. CDR1 SGHNT and CDR2 YENEEA come from the germline V gene. Here the CDR3 DNA reads TGTGCCAGCAGCTTACGGGGGAGACAGTCCTACGAGCAGTACTTC. It codes for CASSLRGRQSYEQYF.

This chain uses TRBV10-2 with TRBJ2-3; 8 bases match TRBD2. Germline V gene data show CDR1 as WSHSY and CDR2 as SAAADI. There are 14 residues in the CDR3. V lost 9 bases, J lost 4 bases, and 9 bases stayed unmatched. The CDR3 coding sequence is TGCGCCAGTGTACCGGGACTAGTGGCAGATACGCAGTATTTT. Translation: CASVPGLVADTQYF.

This clonotype was seen more than once but under ten times. The CDR3 DNA is TGTGCCAGCAGTTACTCGGGGTCTAGCGGGAAAGGGGCGCAGTATTTT. Protein: CASSYSGSSGKGAQYF. The rearrangement joins TRBV6-6 to TRBJ2-3, with 9 bases matching TRBD2. CDR1 is MNHNY, CDR2 SVGAGI, per germline (reference sequence). Losses at the gene ends were 0 bases for V and 10 bases for J; bases not matched to a gene: 11. The CDR3 is 16 amino acids.

This chain connects TRBV12-3 or TRBV12-4 to TRBJ1-5; the match to TRBD1 covers 7 bases. This CDR3 spans 12 amino acids. The V and J ends lost 7 bases and 6 bases, in that order; junction bases with no gene match: 3. The CDR3 is CASTTGVQPQHF. As DNA, the CDR3 is TGTGCCAGCACTACAGGGGTTCAGCCCCAGCATTTT.

This clonotype has a count of ten or more. The chain couples TRBV7-8 to TRBJ2-1, with 7 bases fitting TRBD1. CDR1 and CDR2 (germline): SGHVS, FQNEAQ. This CDR3 spans 15 amino acids. The J segment lost 0 bases and the V segment lost 5 bases, leaving 4 bases of the junction unmatched. In nucleotides, the CDR3 is TGTGCCAGCAGCCAAAGGGACAGCTCCTACAATGAGCAGTTCTTC. This encodes CASSQRDSSYNEQFF.

The chain joins TRBV7-8 to TRBJ2-5; a weak D match, TRBD2 (6 bases). Germline loops: CDR1 SGHVS, CDR2 FQNEAQ. The ends were cut back, 6 bases at V and 8 bases at J, with 19 bases in the middle. The CDR3 is 14 amino acids. CDR3 DNA: TGTGCCAGCAGGTTTAATACGGGGACTCAAACCCAGTACTTC. It is translated as CASRFNTGTQTQYF. Full variable domain (rest looked up from reference TRBV7-8 and TRBJ2-5): GAGVSQSPRYKVAKRGQDVALRCDPISGHVSLFWYQQALGQGPEFLTYFQNEAQLDKSGLPSDRFFAERPEGSVSTLKIQRTQQEDSAVYLCASRFNTGTQTQYFGPGTRLLVL.

V is TRBV7-2 and J is TRBJ2-1; D may be TRBD1 or TRBD2 (5 bases each). Germline assignment: CDR1 SGHTA and CDR2 FQGNSA. The CDR3 extends over 14 amino acids. V gave up 3 bases and J gave up 8 bases, with 14 bases separating them. In DNA form, the CDR3 reads TGTGCCAGCAGCTTCCGGGACCAAAACGATGAGCAGTTCTTC. This codes for CASSFRDQNDEQFF.

CDR3 sequence (DNA): TGTGCCAGCAGCTCAAGAAGGGGCGGGGAGGTTCGGAGGGAGACCCAGTACTTC. Protein product: CASSSRRGGEVRRETQYF. V gene TRBV7-9 combines with J gene TRBJ2-7; tentative D call: TRBD2 (6 bases). The assigned J gene may be wrong: the sequence end matches TRBJ2-5 better. Per the germline V gene, CDR1 is SEHNR and CDR2 is FQNEAQ (reference sequence). The CDR3 has 18 amino acids.

Comments on this clonotype: The conserved phenylalanine or tryptophan is not found at the CDR3 terminus, so this likely reflects a read error. This chain joins TRBV7-8 and TRBJ2-1; 12 bases line up with TRBD2. TRBJ2-7 matches the DNA end more closely, so the J call is doubtful. CDR3 length equals 15 residues. Germline values: CDR1 SGHVS, CDR2 FQNEAQ. CDR3 nucleotides: TGTGCCAGCAGGCCTAGCGGGAGGGCCGTTTACGAGCAGTACTCC. Amino acid sequence: CASRPSGRAVYEQYS.

This clonotype has at least ten counts. CDR3: CASSEQGGNQPQHF. In DNA, the CDR3 is TGTGCCAGCAGTGAACAGGGTGGCAATCAGCCCCAGCATTTT. V is TRBV2 and J is TRBJ1-5; a possible D gene is TRBD1 (5 bases). The CDR3 extends over 14 amino acids. V lost 2 bases to trimming and J lost 2 bases, with 7 bases between them. The germline gives CDR1 SNHLY, CDR2 FYNNEI. The variable domain in full, with the rest retrieved from reference TRBV2 and TRBJ1-5, is EPEVTQTPSHQVTQMGQEVILRCVPISNHLYFYWYRQILGQKVEFLVSFYNNEISEKSEIFDDQFSVERPDGSNFTLKIRSTKLEDSAMYFCASSEQGGNQPQHFGDGTRLSIL.

This sequence joins TRBV5-4 and TRBJ1-5; D not certain. CDR3 size: 12 residues. Trimming took off 4 bases at V and 3 bases at J, with 5 bases between the two ends. Germline CDR1 reads SGHNT; CDR2 reads YYREEE (reference sequence). The CDR3 DNA is TGTGCCAGCAGCGTGGACAATCAGCCCCAGCATTTT. Protein: CASSVDNQPQHF.

Here the CDR3 reads CASSLAVETGSHEQYF. The CDR3 DNA reads TGCGCCAGCAGCTTGGCGGTTGAGACAGGGTCGCACGAGCAGTACTTC. This sequence joins TRBV5-1 and TRBJ2-7; 7 positions match TRBD1. CDR3 length: 16 residues. V lost 0 bases, J lost 5 bases, and 11 bases stayed unmatched. The germline gives CDR1 SGHRS, CDR2 YFSETQ.

Comments on this clonotype: This CDR3 fails to terminate in the conserved phenylalanine or tryptophan, so it likely reflects a read error. The DNA is left out, because the CDR3 cannot be placed on it with certainty; the CDR3 is given as TCRdb lists it. V gene TRBV19 combines with J gene TRBJ2-1; TRBD1, the D gene given by the table, was not confirmed from the DNA. Germline V gene lookup returns CDR1 LNHDA and CDR2 SQIVND (reference sequence). The CDR3 adds up to 16 amino acids, both ends counted. CDR3: CASSPSGGNYGYTFGS.